Each of the 17 T cell receptor beta chains below was sequenced from the same sample in a study of blood T cell repertoires in COVID-19. Some clones are missing from TCRdb's copy, which holds only in-frame ones; the method was immunoSEQ multiplex PCR. The sample shows 300,000 to 450,000 clones, approximately 89% of them seen only once. The sequenced material came from peripheral blood. The receptor source for this set is a woman aged 60-75 years with COVID-19, enrolled during active disease.

In DNA, the CDR3 is TGTGCCAGCAAAGCAGACCGGGGTCAGAACACTGAAGCTTTCTTT. Translated, it gives CASKADRGQNTEAFF. This chain uses TRBV6-5 with TRBJ1-1; no clear D gene. Trimming cost V 7 bases and J 1 base, with 16 bases left between them. Germline V CDR1 and CDR2: MNHEY, SVGAGI. The CDR3 has 15 amino acids.

V gene TRBV9 combines with J gene TRBJ2-7, with TRBD2 identical over 7 bases. CDR1 is SGDLS and CDR2 is YYNGEE in the germline V gene. The CDR3 spans 14 residues. Losses at the gene ends were 3 bases for V and 4 bases for J; bases not matched to a gene: 7. The chain's CDR3 is CASSERDSMYEQYF. Here the CDR3 DNA reads TGTGCCAGCAGCGAGCGGGACTCGATGTACGAGCAGTACTTC.

The rearrangement joins TRBV4-1 to TRBJ2-7; D is uncertain. In germline, CDR1 is MGHRA, CDR2 YSYEKL. The V and J ends lost 1 base and 2 bases respectively, with 9 bases between them. CDR3 length: 14 residues. The CDR3 region is CASSQVQRAYEQYF. For the CDR3, the DNA is TGCGCCAGCAGCCAAGTTCAACGGGCCTACGAGCAGTACTTC.

This chain links TRBV11-3 with TRBJ2-3, with 10 nucleotides matching TRBD1. CDR1 and CDR2 from the germline V gene are SGHNT and YENEEA. The length of the CDR3 is 14 residues. J gave up 3 bases and V 4 bases, and 1 base lay outside the gene matches. CDR3 region: CASSSGQGTDTQYF. In DNA, the CDR3 is TGTGCCAGCAGCTCGGGACAGGGGACAGATACGCAGTATTTT. Filled out from reference TRBV11-3 and TRBJ2-3, the complete variable domain reads EAGVVQSPRYKIIEKKQPVAFWCNPISGHNTLYWYLQNLGQGPELLIRYENEEAVDDSQLPKDRFSAERLKGVDSTLKIQPAELGDSAVYLCASSSGQGTDTQYFGPGTRLTVL.

The chain carries TRBV6-1 and TRBJ2-7, with TRBD1 matching 7 bases. Per the germline V gene, CDR1 is MNHNS and CDR2 is SASEGT. J gave up 2 bases and V 4 bases, and 11 bases lay outside the gene matches. CDR3 size: 16 residues. The CDR3 is CASSGTGNRPTYEQYF. The CDR3 coding sequence is TGTGCCAGCAGTGGGACAGGAAATAGACCGACCTACGAGCAGTACTTC.

This rearrangement joins TRBV6-5 to TRBJ2-7; the match to TRBD2 covers 14 bases. Germline trimming cut 6 bases from V and 3 bases from J; bases unmatched to any gene: 4. The CDR3 loop spans 15 amino acids. Germline CDR1 MNHEY, CDR2 SVGAGI. This chain's CDR3 is CASRTSGGAIYEQYF. DNA for the CDR3: TGTGCCAGCAGGACTAGCGGGGGGGCAATCTACGAGCAGTACTTC.

The chain employs TRBV11-2 and TRBJ2-7; 7 positions match TRBD1. The J segment lost 2 bases and the V segment lost 3 bases, leaving 7 bases of the junction unmatched. Germline values: CDR1 SGHAT, CDR2 FQNNGV. CDR3 length: 15 residues. The CDR3 is CASSFSRGFAYEQYF. The CDR3 DNA follows: TGTGCCAGCAGCTTTAGCAGGGGGTTTGCCTACGAGCAGTACTTC.

This clone was observed a single time. The chain recombines TRBV2 with TRBJ2-1, with TRBD2 matching over 9 bases. After removal of 11 bases from V and 6 bases from J, the junction contained 11 bases not matched to a gene. From germline, CDR1 is SNHLY and CDR2 FYNNEI. The length of the CDR3 is 14 residues. DNA of the CDR3: TGTGCCGTCAATATGGCGGGGGGGTTCAATGAGCAGTTCTTC. It encodes CAVNMAGGFNEQFF.

This clone was found a few times. V usage is TRBV15 and J usage is TRBJ2-1, with 8 nucleotides matching TRBD1. CDR1 and CDR2 (germline): LNHNV, YYDKDF (reference sequence). With 0 bases clipped from V and 6 bases from J, the junction kept 7 bases outside the gene matches. This CDR3 region has 16 residues. The CDR3 region has the DNA TGTGCCACCAGCAGAGATCCCCAGGGGGCTGGCAATGAGCAGTTCTTC. It yields the protein CATSRDPQGAGNEQFF.

The chain joins TRBV29-1 to TRBJ2-1; possible D gene TRBD1, 6 bases. V dropped 6 bases and J dropped 4 bases, with 13 bases sitting between them. Germline V lookup: CDR1 SQVTM, CDR2 ANQGSEA. CDR3 length: 13 residues. This CDR3 reads CSVRQGLYNEQFF. In nucleotides, the CDR3 is TGCAGCGTGCGGCAGGGGTTGTACAATGAGCAGTTCTTC.

J is TRBJ2-5 and V is TRBV5-1, with 8 bases that match TRBD2. CDR1 is SGHRS, CDR2 YFSETQ, per germline. Germline trimming cut 1 base from V and 5 bases from J; bases unmatched to any gene: 10. This CDR3 is built from 16 residues. The CDR3 nucleotides read TGCGCCAGCAGCTTGATCCCGGGGGGGCTCGGGGAGACCCAGTACTTC. Protein: CASSLIPGGLGETQYF.

This clone was counted at least ten times. The chain carries TRBV5-6 and TRBJ1-1; 7 bases align to TRBD1. This CDR3 is built from 14 residues. Germline V gene data show CDR1 as SGHDT and CDR2 as YYEEEE. V shed 0 bases and J 3 bases; nucleotides not matched to a gene: 2. CDR3 sequence reads: CASSLGGGHTEAFF. The CDR3 DNA follows: TGTGCCAGCAGCTTGGGAGGGGGCCACACTGAAGCTTTCTTT.

The V call is TRBV7-9, the J call TRBJ2-2, with 7 bases lining up with TRBD1. Germline-derived CDR1 and CDR2 are SEHNR and FQNEAQ (reference sequence). This CDR3 spans 15 amino acids. V trimming: 8 bases; J trimming: 5 bases; junction bases outside the gene matches: 11. CDR3 bases: TGTGCCAGCCAACACGGGACAGCGATAACCGGGGAGCTGTTTTTT. Protein product: CASQHGTAITGELFF.

The chain joins TRBV19 to TRBJ1-2, with 7 nucleotides matching TRBD1. The CDR3 is made up of 14 amino acids. The V gene's germline CDR1 is LNHDA and CDR2 SQIVND (reference sequence). Unmatched junction bases numbered 3, after V lost 5 bases and J lost 0 bases. The CDR3 DNA reads as TGTGCCAGTAGTGCACAGGGGTCTAACTATGGCTACACCTTC. Amino acid sequence: CASSAQGSNYGYTF.

This chain uses TRBV29-1 with TRBJ2-5, with D possibly being TRBD1 (6 bases). Between the trimmed V and J ends, which lost 8 bases and 5 bases, there was a span of 15 bases. The CDR3 sequence is 12 residues long. Germline CDR1 reads SQVTM; CDR2 reads ANQGSEA. The CDR3 nucleotides read TGCAGCACCCGGGGAAGGGGGGAGACCCAGTACTTC. The encoded protein is CSTRGRGETQYF.

The chain uses TRBV6-6 and TRBJ1-3; 8 bases are a match to TRBD1. The ends lost 8 bases at V and 8 bases at J; junction bases unmatched: 5. CDR1 MNHNY and CDR2 SVGAGI come from the germline V gene (reference sequence). CDR3 length equals 12 residues. The CDR3 loop is CASARGLDTIYF. In DNA form, the CDR3 reads TGTGCCAGCGCCAGGGGGCTGGACACCATATATTTT.

This clone was observed a handful of times. This same CDR3 is encoded by further DNA sequences in the sample. V gene TRBV28 combines with J gene TRBJ1-1; D remains ambiguous. With 7 bases removed from V and 0 bases from J, the gap between germline ends came to 3 bases. This CDR3 contains 11 residues. The germline V gene has CDR1 MDHEN and CDR2 SYDVKM. The CDR3 region is CASTLNTEAFF. The CDR3 DNA reads TGTGCCAGCACCTTGAACACTGAAGCTTTCTTT. Using reference TRBV28 and TRBJ1-1 for the parts outside the CDR3, the full variable domain is DVKVTQSSRYLVKRTGEKVFLECVQDMDHENMFWYRQDPGLGLRLIYFSYDVKMKEKGDIPEGYSVSREKKERFSLILESASTNQTSMYLCASTLNTEAFFGQGTRLTVV.